Listed below are T cell receptor beta chains from one sample, sequenced in a study of blood T cell repertoires in COVID-19. This table comes from immunoSEQ multiplex PCR, and its TCRdb copy is limited to in-frame clones, with some not included. The data show around 300,000 clones, around nine tenths seen once. Sequencing was done on a sample of PBMCs or T cells enriched from blood (not recorded which). Receptors originate from a woman aged 25 to 45 who had recovered from COVID-19. Each CDR3 is given with its conserved first and last residue.

v_gene,CDR3aa
TRBV14,CASSQGTGQFLWREQYF
TRBV4-1,CASSQVNDYGYTF
TRBV5-1,CASLRGLNTGELFF
TRBV18,CASSPPIAANTGELFF
TRBV10-3,CAISQEANQPQHF
TRBV6-4,CASSDPGTSGYTDTQYF
TRBV30,CAWSPGQGRSYEQYF
TRBV30,CAWSVPAGASNQPQHF
TRBV19,CASSIKGAFPFYNEQFF
TRBV10-3,CAISSTGGDGYTF
TRBV18,CASSPPSSYSSGYGYTF
TRBV21-1,CASILKTGYEQYF
TRBV5-1,CASSLGTGLIDNEQFF
TRBV6-4,CASSEGLADTDTQYF
TRBV11-2,CASSPRTSGRNEQFF
TRBV28,CATSGQGENTEAFF
TRBV11-3,CASSRSGTGKYEQYF
TRBV2,CASSKNRDSEQFF
TRBV5-1,CASSLYGPGAGQLRYNEQFF
TRBV11-2,CASSLVSAEIAGYTF
TRBV19,CASSIRTGHGDTQYF
TRBV28,CASSLSFALQDTEAFF
TRBV28,CASSSAGTGPGYTF
TRBV30,CAWSTLDRGGGNTIYF
TRBV5-8,CASSLAVGSRNTGELFF
TRBV5-1,CASSLGGTSYEQYF
TRBV7-9,CASSLLATGETQYF
TRBV4-1,CASSQEAGTGIEPQHF
TRBV7-9,CASSSPNSGNLNTEAFF
TRBV7-9,CASSLRQGDGKLFF
TRBV6-5,CASRPSGTNEKLFF
TRBV7-9,CASSPQTSGKTDTQYF
TRBV7-2,CASSFGGGSTDTQYF
TRBV7-9,CASSLRGSGKAEQFF
TRBV19,CASSATSGDTGELFF
TRBV7-6,CASSFGQGIETQYF
TRBV19,CASSIDGTVGLYNEQFF
TRBV7-9,CASSLNLAGAYTGELFF
TRBV7-9,CASSFLTGTGYPGELFF